Only a few counts were recorded for the clone carrying this T cell receptor beta chain. The sample belongs to a study of blood T cells in healthy people across ages. Sample-barcoded 5' priming and a J-beta primer mix drove a second PCR of about 6 to 12 cycles. Sequencing recovered at least 3 million CDR3-containing paired-end reads from each sample. TCRdb used MiXCR to reprocess the 5' RACE reads, holding one entry per CDR3 protein. The data contain around 1,000,000 distinct CDR3 sequences, approximately 25% of them singletons. This CDR3 is built from 16 residues. The V gene lost 0 bases and the J gene lost 0 bases, with 7 bases spanning the gap. Germline V gene lookup returns CDR1 SGHRS and CDR2 YFSETQ. These records were also assigned to another study, of T cells of mothers and their children.

The sequence was obtained from a girl aged 2-15 years in good health. The chain carries TRBV5-1 and TRBJ2-6; maybe TRBD1 (5 bases). Input material: blood. In DNA form, the CDR3 reads TGCGCCAGCAGCTTGGGGACACACTCTGGGGCCAACGTCCTGACTTTC. Amino acid sequence: CASSLGTHSGANVLTF.